This T cell receptor beta chain was documented in a study of blood T cell repertoires in COVID-19 (TCRdb year 2020). Study-level background: Samples covering the acute and convalescent phases of COVID-19 were provided by collaborators in the United States, Italy and Spain. The material from the prospective study consisted of cDNA or gDNA derived from T cells, B-cell-depleted T cells, or PBMCs. The dataset comprised deeply sampled blood TCRbeta repertoires from subjects exposed to, actively infected with, or recovered from COVID-19. A freely available public database, intended as a resource for researchers studying the immune response to SARS-CoV-2, is where the repertoires were released. Samples were obtained from the ongoing ImmuneRACE study (first 160 participants) and from 1,254 subjects provided by 6 global collaborators. Nearly every sample came with metadata listing a de-identified subject ID, COVID-19 status, age in years and sex. Where available, HLA class I and class II types were obtained from metadata supplied by the sample provider rather than from assay-based typing. The investigation overall reported the following: How much clinical and demographic metadata was included differed by source and by participant, and the metadata was provided uncurated.

This clone was detected only a few times. No cognate antigen has been identified for it. No per-base quality is available; no much larger clone lies one base away. TCRbeta CDR3 regions were amplified from genomic DNA using the immunoSEQ Assay, a bias-controlled multiplex PCR. The original methods were these. Nucleated cell counts per sample were estimated from amplification of reference gene primers within the assay. To quantify the absolute abundance of each unique TCRbeta CDR3 rearrangement, sequence reads were collapsed and filtered. For each sample, productive Simpson clonality was calculated as the square root of Simpson's diversity index across productive rearrangements. Drawn from immuneACCESS, this table holds only the in-frame rearrangements with V and J called that TCRdb kept. Clones are partly lost; checked studies trace under half to an unresolved V gene and leave the rest unexplained. V, J and clone size are taken as reported in that table, and D and trimming were inferred from the DNA itself. The sample table holds more than 300,000 clones, of which approximately 84% were seen once. In total, the top ten clones hold around 9.3% of the sample.

The CDR3 numbers 15 residues from cysteine through phenylalanine. The kept DNA is CDR3 alone, 45 bases in frame from the first base. Reading the germline V gene (reference sequence) gives CDR1 MNHEY and CDR2 SMNVEV. V was cut back by 0 bases and J by 3 bases, leaving a gap of 9 bases between them. In the prospective study, participants were roughly 18 to 100 years old, resided in about two dozen geographic areas of the United States, and were enrolled through a virtual design. In the prospective study, participants were assigned to cohorts based on the clinical history participants reported in a screening survey and a study questionnaire. For ImmuneRACE Cohort 3, a participant was defined as recovered based on two consecutive negative NP/OP PCR tests, clearance by a healthcare professional, or resolution of symptoms. Mobile phlebotomists in the prospective study collected whole blood, serum and a nasopharyngeal or oropharyngeal swab from every participant. Prospective study participants could optionally give additional blood draws and questionnaires over an approximately 2-month period. Before DNA extraction, blood samples from the prospective study were shipped at room temperature or frozen.

The TCR comes from a woman aged 18-29 years who had recovered from COVID-19. The specimen was PBMCs or T cells enriched from blood (not recorded which). The chain is made from TRBV27 and TRBJ1-5; the D gene cannot be resolved reliably. The DNA reads as follows: TGTGCCAGCAGTTTATCGCCCGGTGCCAATCAGCCCCAGCATTTT. This gives the protein CASSLSPGANQPQHF.